The next 9 T cell receptor beta chains were all read from a single sample in a study of tumor and adjacent non-tumor tissue in lung cancer. The library came from three nested PCR rounds adapted from ARM-PCR protocols. Via MiXCR, TCRdb re-called the multiplex PCR reads, giving one row per CDR3 protein. The sample carries about 68,000 distinct CDR3 sequences, 60% recorded once. This sample's RNA came from whole unsorted tissue. Sequencing was done on a sample of lung tumor tissue. These receptors were taken from a man in his fifties with non-small cell lung cancer.

This clonotype was observed many times. This chain links TRBV5-1 with TRBJ2-7, with D perhaps matching TRBD1 (5 bases). The ends were cut back, 2 bases at V and 2 bases at J, with 11 bases in the middle. This CDR3 is built from 14 residues. CDR1 and CDR2 from the germline V gene are SGHRS and YFSETQ. The CDR3 loop reads CASSLTAGTYEQYF. CDR3 nucleotide sequence: TGCGCCAGCAGCTTAACGGCAGGGACCTACGAGCAGTACTTC.

As regards this clonotype: This sequence may be a read error, since a much larger clone differs from it by one base. The J gene is TRBJ2-2, the V gene TRBV10-3; TRBD1 matches at 8 bases. This CDR3 comprises 14 residues. The germline gives CDR1 ENHRY, CDR2 SYGVKD. CDR3 region: CTISRDRGTGELFF. CDR3 sequence (DNA): TGTACCATCAGCCGAGACAGGGGCACCGGGGAGCTGTTTTTT.

This clonotype showed up many times. The chain links TRBV20-1 to TRBJ1-6; TRBD1 might be the D (6 bases). Trimming removed 6 bases from V and 9 bases from J, with 12 bases in between. The CDR3 has 12 amino acids. Per germline, CDR1 DFQATT and CDR2 SNEGSKA (reference sequence). Here the CDR3 reads CSARGLGSPLHF. The CDR3 DNA reads TGCAGTGCCAGGGGTTTGGGTTCACCCCTCCACTTT.

Regarding this clonotype: A much larger clone lies one base from this, so it may be a read error. The genes are TRBV30 and TRBJ1-2; tentative D call: TRBD1 (5 bases). The V end was cut by 3 bases, the J end by 5 bases, with 16 bases between. This CDR3 spans 14 amino acids. Germline V gene lookup returns CDR1 GTSNPN and CDR2 SVGIG (reference sequence). The CDR3 loop reads CAWSLQGRLYGYTF. CDR3 bases: TGTGCCTGGAGCCTCCAGGGCAGGTTATATGGCTACACCTTC.

The chain uses TRBV30 and TRBJ2-5; weak D call: TRBD2 (6 bases). The CDR3 runs to 13 residues. The germline V and J ends were trimmed by 2 bases and 5 bases, with 12 bases remaining between them. The germline V gene encodes CDR1 GTSNPN and CDR2 SVGIG (reference sequence). The DNA of the CDR3 is TGTGCCTGGAGTCTGGGGAGGAGGGAGACCCAGTACTTC. Translated: CAWSLGRRETQYF.

V and J are TRBV12-3 or TRBV12-4 and TRBJ2-1; TRBD2 matches 9 bases. The CDR3 is made up of 14 amino acids. The CDR3 loop reads CTGLLAGTYNEQFF. The CDR3 DNA sequence: TGTACCGGCTTACTAGCGGGTACTTACAATGAGCAGTTCTTC.

About this clonotype: It may be a read error: a sequence one base away is much more abundant. The J gene is TRBJ2-3, the V gene TRBV5-4, with D possibly being TRBD1 (7 bases). Germline CDR1 SGHNT, CDR2 YYREEE (reference sequence). The CDR3 contains 14 residues. In DNA, the CDR3 is TGTGCCAGCAGCTTGGATGGGGGGACAGATACGCACTATTTT. This gives the protein CASSLDGGTDTHYF.

The V call is TRBV11-2, the J call TRBJ1-2; weak D call: TRBD1 (6 bases). V lost 9 bases and J lost 8, with 22 bases in between. Germline values: CDR1 SGHAT, CDR2 FQNNGV. The CDR3 sequence is 14 residues long. CDR3 sequence reads: CARSPQGQIYGYTF. The CDR3 bases are TGTGCCAGGAGCCCACAGGGACAAATCTACGGCTACACCTTC.

This clonotype was counted once. Being one base from a much bigger clone, this may be a read error. This rearrangement joins TRBV5-1 to TRBJ1-3; D not certain. CDR3 length: 14 residues. V dropped 4 bases and J dropped 4 bases, with 12 bases sitting between them. The germline V gene has CDR1 SGHRS and CDR2 YFSETQ. The CDR3 sequence: CASSPSPRGNTIYF. In DNA form, the CDR3 reads TGCGCCAGCAGCCCTTCTCCGAGAGGAAACACCATATATTTT.